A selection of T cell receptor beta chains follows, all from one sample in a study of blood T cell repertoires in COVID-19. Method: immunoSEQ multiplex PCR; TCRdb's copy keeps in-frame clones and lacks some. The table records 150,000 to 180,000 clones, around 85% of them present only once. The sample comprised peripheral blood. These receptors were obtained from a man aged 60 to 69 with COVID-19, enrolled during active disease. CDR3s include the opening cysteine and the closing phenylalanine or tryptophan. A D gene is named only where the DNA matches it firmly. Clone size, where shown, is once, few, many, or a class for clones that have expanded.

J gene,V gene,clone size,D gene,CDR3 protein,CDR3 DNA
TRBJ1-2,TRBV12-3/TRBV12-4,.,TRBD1,CASSRDSPYGYTF,TGTGCCAGCAGCCGGGACAGCCCCTATGGCTACACCTTC
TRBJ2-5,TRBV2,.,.,CAGKERTQYF,TGTGCCGGCAAGGAGAGAACCCAGTACTTC
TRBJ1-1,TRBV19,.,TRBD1,CASSPGGTEAFF,TGTGCCAGTAGTCCAGGGGGCACTGAAGCTTTCTTT
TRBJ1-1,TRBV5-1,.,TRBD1,CASSRDRAEAFF,TGCGCCAGCAGCCGGGACAGAGCTGAAGCTTTCTTT
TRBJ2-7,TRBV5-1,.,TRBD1,CASSLGQGSYEQYF,TGCGCCAGCAGCTTGGGACAGGGCTCCTACGAGCAGTACTTC
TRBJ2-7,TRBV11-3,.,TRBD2,CASRKSSSGSYEQYF,TGTGCCAGCAGAAAGAGTAGTAGCGGGAGCTACGAGCAGTACTTC
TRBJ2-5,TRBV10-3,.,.,CAISAGVGETQYF,TGTGCCATCAGTGCGGGGGTCGGAGAGACCCAGTACTTC
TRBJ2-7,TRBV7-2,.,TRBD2,CASSLDLAGGLIDEQYF,TGTGCCAGCAGCTTAGACCTAGCGGGAGGGCTGATCGACGAGCAGTACTTC
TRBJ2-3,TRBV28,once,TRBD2,CASSLSIAGGYKQYF,TGTGCCAGCAGTTTATCGATAGCGGGGGGATATAAGCAGTATTTT
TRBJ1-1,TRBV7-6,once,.,CASSSSGAVNTEAFF,TGTGCCAGCAGCTCCTCAGGGGCCGTGAACACTGAAGCTTTCTTT
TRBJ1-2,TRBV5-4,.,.,CASSFGQSSDYGYTF,TGTGCCAGCAGCTTCGGACAGAGCAGTGATTATGGCTACACCTTC
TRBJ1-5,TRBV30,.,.,CAWSRDMNQPQHF,TGTGCCTGGAGTAGGGACATGAATCAGCCCCAGCATTTT
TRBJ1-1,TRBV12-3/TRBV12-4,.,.,CASSLQMNTEAFF,TGTGCCAGCAGTCTACAGATGAACACTGAAGCTTTCTTT
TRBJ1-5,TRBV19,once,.,CASSNRELGQPQHF,TGTGCCAGTAGCAACAGGGAGCTGGGACAGCCCCAGCATTTT
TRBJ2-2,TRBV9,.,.,CASSVEGVRGAGELFF,TGTGCCAGCAGCGTAGAGGGGGTCCGAGGGGCCGGGGAGCTGTTTTTT
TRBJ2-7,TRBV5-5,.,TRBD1,CATQFRFTGTGAHEQYF,TGTGCCACCCAGTTTAGGTTCACCGGGACAGGGGCCCACGAGCAGTACTTC
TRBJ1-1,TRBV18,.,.,CASSPSYRSLSEAFF,TGTGCCAGCTCACCATCCTACAGAAGTCTCTCTGAAGCTTTCTTT
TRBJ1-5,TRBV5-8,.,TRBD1,CASTVQGRRQPQHF,TGTGCCAGCACCGTACAGGGGAGAAGACAGCCCCAGCATTTT
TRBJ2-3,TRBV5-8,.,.,CASTPGPIYTDTQYF,TGTGCCAGCACCCCTGGGCCGATTTACACAGATACGCAGTATTTT
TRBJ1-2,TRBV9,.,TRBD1,CASSVDPGQVYGYTF,TGTGCCAGCAGCGTAGACCCCGGACAGGTCTATGGCTACACCTTC
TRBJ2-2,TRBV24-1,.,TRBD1,CATSDSRTGLLGRELFF,TGTGCCACCAGTGATTCACGGACAGGGCTTCTTGGAAGGGAGCTGTTTTTT
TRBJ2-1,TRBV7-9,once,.,CASSLGGWNNEQFF,TGTGCCAGCAGCTTGGGGGGATGGAACAATGAGCAGTTCTTC
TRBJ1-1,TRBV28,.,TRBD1,CASSPTGARGEAFF,TGTGCCAGCAGTCCGACAGGGGCGAGGGGTGAAGCTTTCTTT
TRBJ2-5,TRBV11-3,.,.,CASSRYGGKETQYF,TGTGCCAGCAGCCGATACGGCGGGAAAGAGACCCAGTACTTC
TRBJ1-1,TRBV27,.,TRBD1,CASSSGQGSTEAFF,TGTGCCAGCAGTTCGGGACAGGGAAGCACTGAAGCTTTCTTT
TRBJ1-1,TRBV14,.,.,CASSPGQLTTMNTEAFF,TGTGCCAGCAGCCCCGGACAGTTAACAACAATGAACACTGAAGCTTTCTTT
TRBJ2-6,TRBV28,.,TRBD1,CASRPTGFASGANVLTF,TGTGCCAGCAGACCGACAGGGTTCGCCTCTGGGGCCAACGTCCTGACTTTC
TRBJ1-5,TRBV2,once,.,CASSNRYRVSNQPQHF,TGTGCCAGCAGCAACCGCTACAGGGTTAGCAATCAGCCCCAGCATTTT
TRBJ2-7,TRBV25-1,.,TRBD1,CASSESPGQGDYEQYF,TGTGCCAGCAGTGAATCACCCGGACAGGGGGACTACGAGCAGTACTTC
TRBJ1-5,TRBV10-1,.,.,CASKADFYQPQHF,TGCGCCAGCAAGGCAGACTTCTATCAGCCCCAGCATTTT
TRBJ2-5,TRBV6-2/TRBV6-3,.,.,CASSYSTESQQETQYF,TGTGCCAGCAGTTACTCGACTGAAAGCCAACAAGAGACCCAGTACTTC
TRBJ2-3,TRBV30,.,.,CAWSPRNRLFTDMQYF,TGTGCCTGGAGTCCAAGGAACAGGCTCTTCACAGATATGCAGTATTTT
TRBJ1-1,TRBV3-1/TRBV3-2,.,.,CASGTTGNTEAFF,TGTGCCAGCGGTACCACAGGGAACACTGAAGCTTTCTTT
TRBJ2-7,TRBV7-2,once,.,CASSMVQGGVEQYF,TGTGCCAGCAGCATGGTGCAGGGGGGAGTCGAGCAGTACTTC
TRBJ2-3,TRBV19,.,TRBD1,CASSGTGVGYTDTQYF,TGTGCCAGTAGCGGGACAGGGGTGGGCTATACAGATACGCAGTATTTT
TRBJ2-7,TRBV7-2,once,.,CASSLLGAGGEQYF,TGTGCCAGCAGCTTACTGGGGGCTGGAGGCGAGCAGTACTTC
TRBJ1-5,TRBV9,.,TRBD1,CASSEGASRNQPQHF,TGTGCCAGCAGCGAGGGGGCTTCTCGCAATCAGCCCCAGCATTTT
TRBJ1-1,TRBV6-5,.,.,CASSYAGKNTEAFF,TGTGCCAGCAGTTACGCAGGGAAGAACACTGAAGCTTTCTTT
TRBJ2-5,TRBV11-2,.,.,CASTTNRPGETQYF,TGTGCCAGCACTACTAACAGGCCCGGGGAGACCCAGTACTTC
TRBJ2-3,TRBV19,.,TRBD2,CASRGTSGRADTQYF,TGTGCCAGTAGAGGGACTAGCGGGAGGGCAGATACGCAGTATTTT